The subject of this entry is one T cell receptor beta chain. Enrolled during active infection, Seattle patients were then followed longitudinally. Trimming took 5 bases from V and 2 from J; bases not matched to a gene: 9. The CDR3 has 16 amino acids. CDR1 is LNHDA and CDR2 is SQIVND in the germline V gene (reference sequence). This sample was taken from a study of blood T cell repertoires in COVID-19. As for the study in general: Sites in the United States, Italy and Spain provided acute and convalescent COVID-19 samples. T cells, B-cell-depleted T cells, or PBMCs supplied cDNA or gDNA.

Original handling: How many nucleated cells were present was estimated from reference gene primer amplification. Some clones are missing from TCRdb's copy, which holds only in-frame ones; the method was immunoSEQ multiplex PCR. V, J and clone size were drawn from that table, and D and trimming were deduced from the DNA. The sample has some 110,000 clones; about 93% are singletons. The clonotype originates from a middle-aged man with COVID-19, enrolled during active disease. This sequence joins TRBV19 and TRBJ1-1; 9 bases align to TRBD1. Sequencing was performed on peripheral blood. The CDR3 DNA reads TGTGCCAGTAGTCCAAACAGGGGGCCAAAAAACACTGAAGCTTTCTTT. Translated: CASSPNRGPKNTEAFF.